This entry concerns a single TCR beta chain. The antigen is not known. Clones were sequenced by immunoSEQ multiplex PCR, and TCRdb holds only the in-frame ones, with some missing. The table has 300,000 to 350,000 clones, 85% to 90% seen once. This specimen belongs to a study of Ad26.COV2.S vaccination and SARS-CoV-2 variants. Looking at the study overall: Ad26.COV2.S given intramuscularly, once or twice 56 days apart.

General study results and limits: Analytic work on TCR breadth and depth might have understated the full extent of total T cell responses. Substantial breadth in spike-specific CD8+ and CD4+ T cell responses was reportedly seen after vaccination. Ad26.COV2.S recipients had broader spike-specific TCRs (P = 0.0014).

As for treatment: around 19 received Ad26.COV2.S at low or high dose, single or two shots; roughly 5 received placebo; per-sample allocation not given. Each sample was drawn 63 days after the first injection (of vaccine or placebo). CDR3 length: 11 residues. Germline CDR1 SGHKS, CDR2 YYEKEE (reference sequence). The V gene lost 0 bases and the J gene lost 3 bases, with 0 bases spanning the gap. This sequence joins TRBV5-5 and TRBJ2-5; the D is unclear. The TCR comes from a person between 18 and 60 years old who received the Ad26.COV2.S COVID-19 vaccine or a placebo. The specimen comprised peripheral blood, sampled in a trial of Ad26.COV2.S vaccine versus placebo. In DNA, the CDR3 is TGTGCCAGCAGCTTGGAAGAGACCCAGTACTTC. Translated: CASSLEETQYF.